These 14 T cell receptor beta chains share one sample of origin, sequenced in a study of T cell responses to AZD1222 COVID-19 vaccine. Libraries were prepared by immunoSEQ multiplex PCR; TCRdb keeps only in-frame clonotypes and omits some of them. The data show 140,000 or so clones, just over 85% seen once. The sequenced sample was peripheral blood, obtained on day 0 of AZD1222 vaccination. These receptor sequences come from an adult in good health.

The chain carries TRBV7-7 and TRBJ1-3; 9 positions match TRBD1. The CDR3 contains 15 residues. Germline values: CDR1 SSHAT, CDR2 FNYEAQ (reference sequence). V lost 5 bases and J lost 2; bases outside the gene matches: 4. The CDR3 protein is CASSPGTGPGNTIYF. The CDR3 DNA is TGTGCCAGCAGCCCCGGGACAGGGCCTGGAAACACCATATATTTT.

This chain connects TRBV27 to TRBJ1-2, with TRBD1 matching over 8 bases. Germline V gene lookup returns CDR1 MNHEY and CDR2 SMNVEV (reference sequence). V shed 0 bases, J shed 6 bases, and the junction held 6 bases outside the gene matches. This CDR3 has 15 amino acids. In DNA form, the CDR3 reads TGTGCCAGCAGTTTATCTTGGACAGGGCGTGATGGCTACACCTTC. This sequence encodes CASSLSWTGRDGYTF.

In nucleotides, the CDR3 is TGCAGCGTTGCTAGCCCCGAGTGGATTACAGATACGCAGTATTTT. Translated, it gives CSVASPEWITDTQYF. The rearrangement links TRBV29-1 to TRBJ2-3; maybe TRBD2 (5 bases). Germline V gene data show CDR1 as SQVTM and CDR2 as ANQGSEA. V was trimmed by 4 bases and J by 3 bases, leaving 17 bases between them. This CDR3 region has 15 residues.

CDR3 in DNA: TGTGCCAGCAGCCAACGTGGAACTAATGAAAAACTGTTTTTT. Its protein is CASSQRGTNEKLFF. This rearrangement joins TRBV3-1 (or the pseudogene TRBV3-2) to TRBJ1-4, with D unclear. Trimming left V 2 bases short and J 1 base short, with 5 bases between. Germline-derived CDR1 and CDR2 are LGHDT and YNNKEL (reference sequence). The CDR3 extends over 14 amino acids.

This clone has just one count. The chain employs TRBV9 and TRBJ1-1; D unresolved. Trimming cost V 1 base and J 4 bases, with 8 bases left between them. The CDR3 runs to 13 residues. Germline values: CDR1 SGDLS, CDR2 YYNGEE. CDR3 sequence reads: CASSVRGGTEAFF. In nucleotides, the CDR3 is TGTGCCAGCAGCGTACGGGGAGGCACTGAAGCTTTCTTT.

The chain carries TRBV3-1 (or the pseudogene TRBV3-2) and TRBJ2-1; D not certain. The CDR3 is 15 amino acids. The ends were cut back, 2 bases at V and 9 bases at J, with 17 bases in the middle. The germline CDR1 and CDR2 sequences are LGHDT and YNNKEL (reference sequence). CDR3 sequence: CASSQHKMVVSEQFF. CDR3 coding DNA: TGTGCCAGCAGCCAACACAAGATGGTAGTGTCTGAGCAGTTCTTC.

In nucleotides, the CDR3 is TGTGCCAGCAGCTTAACTAGCGACGGGGAGCTGTTTTTT. Its protein is CASSLTSDGELFF. V and J are TRBV7-2 and TRBJ2-2; 7 bases fit TRBD2. Germline V gene data show CDR1 as SGHTA and CDR2 as FQGNSA. J lost 7 bases, V lost 2 bases, and 1 base had no gene match. The CDR3 is 13 amino acids.

The chain joins TRBV27 to TRBJ1-5; D is uncertain. With 8 bases removed from V and 1 base from J, the gap between germline ends came to 6 bases. The CDR3 length is 12 residues. Germline V CDR1 and CDR2: MNHEY, SMNVEV (reference sequence). The CDR3 loop reads CASRVSNQPQHF. DNA for the CDR3: TGTGCCAGCCGGGTCAGCAATCAGCCCCAGCATTTT.

This chain links TRBV27 with TRBJ2-7, with 8 positions matching TRBD1. The CDR3 loop spans 14 amino acids. The germline CDR1 and CDR2 sequences are MNHEY and SMNVEV (reference sequence). Germline trimming cut 1 base from V and 7 bases from J; bases unmatched to any gene: 6. The CDR3 sequence: CASSLFSGGGEQYF. DNA of the CDR3: TGTGCCAGCAGTTTATTCTCAGGGGGCGGGGAGCAGTACTTC.

The rearrangement uses TRBV7-2 and TRBJ1-2, with TRBD1 as a possible D gene (5 bases). This CDR3 is 15 amino acids long. Trimming left V 7 bases short and J 1 base short, with 16 bases between. The germline V gene has CDR1 SGHTA and CDR2 FQGNSA. CDR3 sequence reads: CASNLGLLSNYGYTF. The CDR3 DNA is TGTGCCAGCAATTTGGGACTCCTTAGTAACTATGGCTACACCTTC.

V and J are TRBV7-3 and TRBJ2-2, with no clear D. The V gene lost 1 base and the J gene lost 2 bases, with 8 bases spanning the gap. The CDR3 extends over 15 amino acids. Looked up from germline, CDR1 is SGHTA and CDR2 is FQGTGA. CDR3 sequence reads: CASSLNYKNTGELFF. The CDR3 bases are TGTGCCAGCAGCTTAAACTACAAAAACACCGGGGAGCTGTTTTTT.

This clone was found once. The V call is TRBV5-8, the J call TRBJ1-6; TRBD1 matches 8 bases. Trimming removed 4 bases from V and 0 bases from J; junction bases left unmatched: 6. This CDR3 comprises 17 residues. Germline V gene sequence: CDR1 SGHTS, CDR2 YDEGEE. CDR3 nucleotides: TGTGCCAGCAGCCAGACAGGGGAAGACTCCTATAATTCACCCCTCCACTTT. It translates to CASSQTGEDSYNSPLHF.

The chain carries TRBV27 and TRBJ1-4; D remains ambiguous. Trimming removed 2 bases at V and 7 bases at J, with 11 bases between. This CDR3 region has 14 residues. Germline-derived CDR1 and CDR2 are MNHEY and SMNVEV (reference sequence). CDR3 amino acids: CASSLKGMPEKLFF. CDR3 bases: TGTGCCAGCAGTTTAAAAGGAATGCCTGAAAAACTGTTTTTT.

This sequence joins TRBV19 and TRBJ2-1; 9 nucleotides agree with TRBD2. CDR1 LNHDA and CDR2 SQIVND come from the germline V gene (reference sequence). Trimming at V came to 1 base and at J to 10 bases, leaving 5 bases not matched to a gene. This CDR3 is 14 amino acids long. CDR3 DNA: TGTGCCAGTAGTATAGCCCCTAGCGGGATCGAGCAGTTCTTC. This gives the protein CASSIAPSGIEQFF. The variable domain in full, with the rest retrieved from reference TRBV19 and TRBJ2-1, is DGGITQSPKYLFRKEGQNVTLSCEQNLNHDAMYWYRQDPGQGLRLIYYSQIVNDFQKGDIAEGYSVSREKKESFPLTVTSAQKNPTAFYLCASSIAPSGIEQFFGPGTRLTVL.